The 21 T cell receptor beta chains given below trace back to one sample, sequenced in a study of blood T cell repertoires in COVID-19. Some clones are missing from TCRdb's copy, which holds only in-frame ones; the method was immunoSEQ multiplex PCR. The sample includes approximately 81,000 clones, around 80% seen only once; the top ten take approximately 7%. Sample: peripheral blood. The receptors were gathered from a human donor in a cohort sampled during active COVID-19.

The CDR3 sequence is CASRTSGGNEQYF. The CDR3 nucleotides are TGTGCCAGCAGAACTAGCGGGGGGAACGAGCAGTACTTC. The chain uses TRBV6-5 and TRBJ2-7; 12 nucleotides line up with TRBD2. Germline CDR1 and CDR2: MNHEY and SVGAGI. Trimming cost V 6 bases and J 5 bases; bases outside gene matches: 2. The CDR3 has 13 amino acids.

This chain links TRBV7-8 with TRBJ1-2, with 8 bases lining up with TRBD1. After removal of 4 bases from V and 4 bases from J, the junction contained 5 bases not matched to a gene. This CDR3 is built from 14 residues. Germline loops: CDR1 SGHVS, CDR2 FQNEAQ. CDR3 DNA sequence: TGTGCCAGCAGCTCCACAGGGGGGGCCTATGGCTACACCTTC. Translation: CASSSTGGAYGYTF.

The chain recombines TRBV4-3 with TRBJ2-7, with 8 bases matching TRBD1. Germline CDR1 LGHNA, CDR2 YSLEER. Trimming took 4 bases from V and 6 from J; bases not matched to a gene: 2. The CDR3 extends over 12 amino acids. The CDR3 DNA sequence: TGCGCCAGCAGCCCAGGGACAGGCGAGCAGTACTTC. As protein: CASSPGTGEQYF.

The V gene is TRBV5-1, the J gene TRBJ2-5; 10 bases line up with TRBD1. There are 18 residues in the CDR3. Trimming removed 3 bases from V and 4 bases from J; junction bases left unmatched: 15. Germline CDR1 is SGHRS and CDR2 is YFSETQ. The CDR3 loop reads CASSSQIPGQGIGETQYF. The DNA of the CDR3 is TGCGCCAGCAGCTCTCAAATTCCGGGACAGGGGATAGGAGAGACCCAGTACTTC.

The chain carries TRBV2 and TRBJ1-1; D perhaps matches TRBD1 (5 bases). Germline-derived CDR1 and CDR2 are SNHLY and FYNNEI. Trimming stripped 6 bases from V and 8 bases from J, with 10 bases between. This CDR3 region has 11 residues. This CDR3 is CASSDGQEAFF. Written as DNA, the CDR3 is TGTGCCAGCAGCGATGGACAAGAAGCTTTCTTT.

The V and J genes are TRBV9 and TRBJ2-7; D ambiguous. Germline CDR1 SGDLS, CDR2 YYNGEE. CDR3 length equals 14 residues. V was pared by 4 bases and J by 3 bases, with 14 bases between. The DNA of the CDR3 is TGTGCCAGCAGCCAATCGTTGGCTAGCTACGAGCAGTACTTC. Translating gives CASSQSLASYEQYF.

This sequence joins TRBV25-1 and TRBJ2-7; no reliable D call. V was trimmed by 4 bases and J by 4 bases, leaving 8 bases between them. There are 12 residues in the CDR3. Germline V gene data show CDR1 as MGHDK and CDR2 as SYGVNS. The DNA of the CDR3 is TGTGCCAGCAGTGGGCACACATACGAGCAGTACTTC. It yields the protein CASSGHTYEQYF.

The chain joins TRBV14 to TRBJ2-7; D may be TRBD1 (6 bases). Between the trimmed V and J ends, which lost 3 bases and 2 bases, there was a span of 8 bases. The CDR3 totals 13 residues. CDR1 is SGHDN and CDR2 is FVKESK in the germline V gene. CDR3 in DNA: TGTGCCAGCAGCCATACAGGGACCTACGAGCAGTACTTC. Amino acid sequence: CASSHTGTYEQYF.

V is TRBV27 and J is TRBJ1-3; 8 nucleotides align to TRBD1. V lost 4 bases to trimming and J lost 8 bases; unmatched junction nucleotides: 10. The length of the CDR3 is 15 residues. Germline V gene lookup returns CDR1 MNHEY and CDR2 SMNVEV (reference sequence). For the CDR3, the DNA is TGTGCCAGCAGTTCCTCACAGGGGGGGTCGGACACCATATATTTT. It translates to CASSSSQGGSDTIYF.

This clone has only one observation. This chain connects TRBV7-9 to TRBJ2-5; D is unclear. CDR3 size: 13 residues. CDR1 and CDR2 from the germline V gene are SEHNR and FQNEAQ (reference sequence). Trimming took 5 bases from V and 4 from J, leaving 11 bases between them. In DNA form, the CDR3 reads TGTGCCAGCAGCCACTCCCGAGTAGAGACCCAGTACTTC. Amino acid sequence: CASSHSRVETQYF.

This chain links TRBV7-2 with TRBJ2-7; TRBD2 is a possible D gene (5 bases). Germline CDR1 SGHTA, CDR2 FQGNSA. Trimming took off 1 base at V and 3 bases at J, with 10 bases between the two ends. The CDR3 spans 14 residues. CDR3: CASSLVAGNYEQYF. CDR3 nucleotide sequence: TGTGCCAGCAGCTTAGTGGCGGGCAACTACGAGCAGTACTTC.

This chain uses TRBV6-1 with TRBJ2-1; D gene ambiguous. The germline V gene has CDR1 MNHNS and CDR2 SASEGT. The CDR3 loop spans 14 amino acids. Trimming took off 0 bases at V and 8 bases at J, with 11 bases between the two ends. The CDR3 DNA reads as TGTGCCAGCAGTGAAGCTTGGGCCGGTTATGAGCAGTTCTTC. Its protein is CASSEAWAGYEQFF.

This clone was seen once. The V and J genes are TRBV6-2 or TRBV6-3 and TRBJ2-5; D might be TRBD2 (5 bases). Germline V lookup: CDR1 MNHEY, CDR2 SVGEGT. The CDR3 sequence is 12 residues long. Trimming took 5 bases from V and 7 from J, leaving 11 bases between them. CDR3 bases: TGTGCCAGCAGTCTGGCCAGCGGGACCCAGTACTTC. It codes for CASSLASGTQYF.

The CDR3 region is CASSQEGTAWYEQYF. The CDR3 bases are TGTGCCAGCAGCCAAGAAGGCACAGCCTGGTACGAGCAGTACTTC. The chain couples TRBV3-1 (or the pseudogene TRBV3-2) to TRBJ2-7; no reliable D call. Trimming left V 0 bases short and J 4 bases short, with 13 bases between. Germline V gives CDR1 LGHDT, CDR2 YNNKEL (reference sequence). The CDR3 covers 15 residues.

As to this clone: The junction does not match germline at one end; this may be a read error. This chain connects TRBV7-7 to TRBJ2-2; weak D call: TRBD2 (5 bases). Germline CDR1 is SSHAT and CDR2 is FNYEAQ (reference sequence). The CDR3 has 13 residues. CDR3 DNA sequence: TGTGCTAGCAGCTCCGGGGACACCGGGGAGCTGTTTTTT. Its translation is CASSSGDTGELFF.

The chain is built from TRBV6-1 and TRBJ1-2; no firm D call. The V end was cut by 3 bases, the J end by 6 bases, with 14 bases between. Per the germline V gene, CDR1 is MNHNS and CDR2 is SASEGT. The CDR3 totals 14 residues. This chain's CDR3 is CASSESAGGNGYTF. The CDR3 nucleotides read TGTGCCAGCAGTGAGAGTGCGGGTGGGAATGGCTACACCTTC.

The chain employs TRBV15 and TRBJ2-7; tentative D call: TRBD2 (6 bases). Germline V CDR1 and CDR2: LNHNV, YYDKDF (reference sequence). Trimming stripped 0 bases from V and 4 bases from J, with 19 bases between. The CDR3 is made up of 17 amino acids. DNA for the CDR3: TGTGCCACCAGCAGAGATGGAGGGCGCTACCTCTTATACGAGCAGTACTTC. This translates into CATSRDGGRYLLYEQYF.

The CDR3 DNA sequence: TGCGCCAGCAGCTTGACAGGCGCTAGCACAGATACGCAGTATTTT. The encoded protein is CASSLTGASTDTQYF. V is TRBV5-1 and J is TRBJ2-3; a possible D gene is TRBD1 (5 bases). The CDR3 runs to 15 residues. Trimming took off 1 base at V and 0 bases at J, with 9 bases between the two ends. Germline V CDR1 and CDR2: SGHRS, YFSETQ.

The rearrangement uses TRBV14 and TRBJ2-7, with D possibly matching TRBD1 (6 bases). V shed 6 bases and J shed 7 bases, with 13 bases lying between them. Looked up from germline, CDR1 is SGHDN and CDR2 is FVKESK. This CDR3 has 12 residues. The CDR3 DNA is TGTGCCAGCAGTGGGGGCCCGGGTGAGCAGTACTTC. This encodes CASSGGPGEQYF.

The chain is built from TRBV19 and TRBJ1-1; TRBD1 might be the D (5 bases). The CDR3 has 14 residues. Trimming stripped 3 bases from V and 6 bases from J, with 14 bases between. Germline V CDR1 and CDR2: LNHDA, SQIVND (reference sequence). The CDR3 region has the DNA TGTGCCAGTAGTATCCGGGGCGGAGGGGCTGAAGCTTTCTTT. Its translation: CASSIRGGGAEAFF.

V and J are TRBV5-6 and TRBJ2-5; 7 positions agree with TRBD1. Looked up from germline, CDR1 is SGHDT and CDR2 is YYEEEE. J was trimmed by 1 base and V by 4 bases; bases with no gene match: 4. CDR3 length: 14 amino acids. CDR3 sequence: CASSLGTVQETQYF. The CDR3 DNA sequence: TGTGCCAGCAGCCTTGGGACAGTCCAAGAGACCCAGTACTTC.